This note documents a single T cell receptor (beta chain) sequence. What it binds is unknown. The ends lost 0 bases at V and 0 bases at J; junction bases unmatched: 2. Looked up from germline, CDR1 is ENHRY and CDR2 is SYGVKD. This CDR3 has 15 amino acids. This record belongs to a study of cytotoxic CD8 clonotypes in ibrutinib-treated CLL. Broader study findings: The clonality rise at ibrutinib response reflected private clonotype expansion. Clonality correlated strongly with circulating CD8+ T cells and exceeded age-matched healthy donors at baseline. Whereas clonality rose at ibrutinib response, it declined toward baseline at progression.

The assay was immunoSEQ multiplex PCR, and TCRdb's table has in-frame clones only and misses some. There are about 50,000 clones in the sample; about 57% occur only once, and approximately 30% lies in the top ten. Specimen: PBMCs, collected after 24 months of ibrutinib treatment. The V gene is TRBV10-3, the J gene TRBJ2-7, with 7 nucleotides matching TRBD1. The clonotype was recovered from a human donor with chronic lymphocytic leukemia. Here the CDR3 reads CAISESPGGSYEQYF. DNA for the CDR3: TGTGCCATCAGTGAGTCTCCAGGGGGCTCCTACGAGCAGTACTTC.